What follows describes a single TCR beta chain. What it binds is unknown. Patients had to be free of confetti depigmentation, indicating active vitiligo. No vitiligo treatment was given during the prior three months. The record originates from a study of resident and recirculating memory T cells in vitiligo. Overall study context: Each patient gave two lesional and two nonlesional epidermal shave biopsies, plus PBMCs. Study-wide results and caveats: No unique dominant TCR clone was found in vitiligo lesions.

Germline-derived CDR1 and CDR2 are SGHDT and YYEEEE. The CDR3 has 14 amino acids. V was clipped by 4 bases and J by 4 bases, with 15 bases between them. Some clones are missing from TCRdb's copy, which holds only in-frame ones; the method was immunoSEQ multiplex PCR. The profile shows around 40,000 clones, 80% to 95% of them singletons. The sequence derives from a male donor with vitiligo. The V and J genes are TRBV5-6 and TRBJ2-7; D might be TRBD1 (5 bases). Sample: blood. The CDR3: CASSVQGPRYEQYF. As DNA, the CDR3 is TGTGCCAGCAGCGTTCAGGGCCCGCGTTACGAGCAGTACTTC. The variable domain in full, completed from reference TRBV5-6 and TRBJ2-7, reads DAGVTQSPTHLIKTRGQQVTLRCSPKSGHDTVSWYQQALGQGPQFIFQYYEEEERQRGNFPDRFSGHQFPNYSSELNVNALLLGDSALYLCASSVQGPRYEQYFGPGTRLTVT.